The rows below give T cell receptor beta chains drawn from one sample of a study of post-analysis software for immune sequencing data. MiXCR was run by TCRdb on the PCR reads, yielding one entry per CDR3 protein. The sample contains about half a million distinct CDR3 sequences, 45% of which appear only once. Sequenced sample: blood. Receptor source: a girl aged 10 to 17 with multiple sclerosis. The CDR3 runs from the conserved cysteine through the conserved F or W. The D gene is left open where the match is weak.

cdr3_length v_call d_call cdr3_aa
19 TRBV5-1 TRBD2 CASSLMGGASGGPRNEQFF
18 TRBV3-1 TRBD1 CASSQALQGAVYTGELFF
16 TRBV7-9 NA CASSSSTVLVSDGYTF
16 TRBV20-1 TRBD2 CSAMTTLAGGSDEQYF
16 TRBV5-1 TRBD2 CVSSLELAGVTDTQYF
17 TRBV5-6 NA CASSLAGSVVNNQPQHF
15 TRBV27 TRBD2 CASSSGLAGAREQYF
15 TRBV4-1 TRBD2 CASSQDRLAETEQFF
13 TRBV24-1 NA CATSDQTGREQYF
14 TRBV20-1 TRBD2 CSACGLAGDNEQFF
17 TRBV4-2 TRBD2 CASSQESSGSSYNGQFF
18 TRBV15 NA CATSTGGYGSGTFNEQFF
12 TRBV6-5 TRBD2 CASRPRESAQYF
14 TRBV20-1 NA CSARDRDRQETQYF
17 TRBV4-1 TRBD2 CASSPGLAAITYNEQFF
14 TRBV5-5 NA CASSSRQSNTEAFF
15 TRBV19 TRBD2 CASSIREGVTDTQYF
17 TRBV5-1 NA CASSLDIPSSGANVLTF
15 TRBV10-3 NA CAIGDPLQSSYEQYF
14 TRBV20-1 NA CSAVPSGEGDEQFF
14 TRBV5-1 NA CASSMYKNTGELFF
15 TRBV20-1 TRBD2 CSAREWATSGYEQYF
16 TRBV27 TRBD2 CASSTLAGGPPDTQYF
14 TRBV12-3/TRBV12-4 NA CASRPSTSALEAFF
17 TRBV6-5 TRBD1 CASSSRSGTGDNSPLHF
15 TRBV12-3/TRBV12-4 NA CASRGNSIFNQPQHF
14 TRBV15 NA CATSRDRQRNERFF
15 TRBV5-1 TRBD1 CASSFRDRENSPLHF
13 TRBV20-1 TRBD1 CSASPGQGAGYTF
16 TRBV18 NA CASSLFRGGAADTQYF
14 TRBV5-1 TRBD2 CASMLAENQETQYF
15 TRBV12-3/TRBV12-4 TRBD2 CASSSSGRYTGELFF
14 TRBV29-1 NA CSVAGDYYTDTQYF
16 TRBV9 TRBD2 CASSERGIAGRETQYF
15 TRBV5-1 TRBD2 CASSRGTSAYNEQYF
14 TRBV5-1 NA CASSQDNSYNEQYF
15 TRBV15 TRBD2 CATSRDLLAGGWQFF
14 TRBV6-6 NA CASSYGSSSEGYTF
14 TRBV12-3/TRBV12-4 TRBD2 CASRAGASDGTQYF
14 TRBV25-1 NA CASSEWKGVHEQYF
10 TRBV2 NA CASNGYEQYF
13 TRBV20-1 NA CSASLGNGNIQYF
15 TRBV12-3/TRBV12-4 TRBD2 CASSFSGRFQETQYF
13 TRBV20-1 NA CSARDSRATEAFF
14 TRBV28 NA CASSPTGGGAYQFF